One sample yielded the 15 T cell receptor beta chains listed below, sequenced in a study of T cell changes during pregnancy in multiple sclerosis. Libraries were prepared by immunoSEQ multiplex PCR; TCRdb keeps only in-frame clonotypes and omits some of them. The sample gives about 46,000 clones, about 94% of which show up once; under 4.5% is in the top ten. The sequencing used CD8+ T cells from peripheral blood mononuclear cells, collected after pregnancy. These receptors were taken from a female donor with multiple sclerosis, enrolled in a pregnancy study.

V is TRBV4-1 and J is TRBJ2-7, with 8 positions matching TRBD2. There are 16 residues in the CDR3. Germline V gives CDR1 MGHRA, CDR2 YSYEKL. V lost 0 bases, J lost 3 bases, and 7 bases stayed unmatched. CDR3 DNA: TGCGCCAGCAGCCAAGATTTGGCGGGAGGTTACTACGAGCAGTACTTC. This codes for CASSQDLAGGYYEQYF.

This rearrangement joins TRBV7-9 to TRBJ1-4; 8 bases map to TRBD1. V dropped 5 bases and J dropped 7; count of bases not matched to a gene: 15. CDR1 is SEHNR and CDR2 is FQNEAQ in the germline V gene (reference sequence). This CDR3 spans 17 amino acids. CDR3 protein: CASSQILDRGPREKLFF. The DNA for the CDR3 is TGTGCCAGCAGCCAAATCCTAGACAGGGGACCTCGTGAAAAACTGTTTTTT.

The genes are TRBV4-3 and TRBJ2-7; 7 bases agree with TRBD2. Germline V CDR1 and CDR2: LGHNA, YSLEER. Trimming at V came to 0 bases and at J to 3 bases, leaving 8 bases not matched to a gene. CDR3 length: 16 amino acids. The chain's CDR3 is CASSQDTGGSSYEQYF. In nucleotides, the CDR3 is TGCGCCAGCAGCCAAGACACGGGGGGATCAAGCTACGAGCAGTACTTC.

V usage is TRBV4-3 and J usage is TRBJ2-7; 10 nucleotides agree with TRBD1. CDR3 length equals 17 residues. V lost 1 base, J lost 2 bases, and 8 bases stayed unmatched. The germline gives CDR1 LGHNA, CDR2 YSLEER. Here the CDR3 DNA reads TGCGCCAGCAGCCAAGTCGCCGGGACAGGGGTTGCCTACGAGCAGTACTTC. This codes for CASSQVAGTGVAYEQYF.

This chain uses TRBV27 with TRBJ2-5, with 8 bases lining up with TRBD1. There are 15 residues in the CDR3. The V segment lost 2 bases and the J segment 0 bases; nucleotides outside the gene matches: 2. Germline V CDR1 and CDR2: MNHEY, SMNVEV (reference sequence). Here the CDR3 reads CASSLGQGYQETQYF. In nucleotides, the CDR3 is TGTGCCAGCAGTTTAGGACAGGGTTACCAAGAGACCCAGTACTTC.

V usage is TRBV27 and J usage is TRBJ2-1, with 8 bases that match TRBD1. Germline CDR1 is MNHEY and CDR2 is SMNVEV (reference sequence). With 10 bases clipped from V and 5 bases from J, the junction kept 16 bases outside the gene matches. This CDR3 contains 16 residues. The CDR3 DNA reads as TGTGCCACCAGGGGGCGAGGACCACGGTGGGACAATGAGCAGTTCTTC. This encodes CATRGRGPRWDNEQFF.

This chain connects TRBV6-1 to TRBJ1-2, with D tentatively TRBD1 (5 bases). The V gene's germline CDR1 is MNHNS and CDR2 SASEGT. Trimming stripped 2 bases from V and 0 bases from J, with 19 bases between. This CDR3 region has 18 residues. Here the CDR3 DNA reads TGTGCCAGCAGTGAATACTTTCAACCCTCGACAGCTAACTATGGCTACACCTTC. Translating it yields CASSEYFQPSTANYGYTF.

The genes are TRBV27 and TRBJ2-1, with D possibly TRBD2 on 5 matching bases. Trimming pared 6 bases from V and 4 bases from J, leaving 10 bases between. The CDR3 sequence is 13 residues long. Per the germline V gene, CDR1 is MNHEY and CDR2 is SMNVEV (reference sequence). The CDR3 here is CASRPGLYNEQFF. In DNA form, the CDR3 reads TGTGCCAGCAGACCCGGACTTTACAATGAGCAGTTCTTC.

The chain recombines TRBV29-1 with TRBJ2-2; TRBD2 aligns across 8 bases. V was clipped by 0 bases and J by 0 bases; unmatched bases: 6. The CDR3 is made up of 17 amino acids. Germline V gene lookup returns CDR1 SQVTM and CDR2 ANQGSEA. CDR3 residues: CSVEDLRGLANTGELFF. In DNA form, the CDR3 reads TGCAGCGTTGAAGATCTCAGGGGACTAGCGAACACCGGGGAGCTGTTTTTT.

This chain links TRBV19 with TRBJ2-1; maybe TRBD2 (5 bases). The CDR3 sequence is 15 residues long. Germline assignment: CDR1 LNHDA and CDR2 SQIVND (reference sequence). Trimming took off 5 bases at V and 4 bases at J, with 15 bases between the two ends. CDR3 protein: CASSPSTSGYNEQFF. CDR3 bases: TGTGCCAGTAGTCCTTCAACTAGTGGGTACAATGAGCAGTTCTTC.

V and J are TRBV7-9 and TRBJ1-5; 8 bases line up with TRBD1. V shed 6 bases and J 3 bases; nucleotides not matched to a gene: 4. This CDR3 contains 14 residues. Germline lookup yields CDR1 SEHNR and CDR2 FQNEAQ (reference sequence). In DNA form, the CDR3 reads TGTGCCAGCAGGGAACAGGGGGACAATCAGCCCCAGCATTTT. Amino acid sequence: CASREQGDNQPQHF.

This chain uses TRBV9 with TRBJ2-7; TRBD1 agrees at 12 bases. Germline CDR1 reads SGDLS; CDR2 reads YYNGEE. V lost 3 bases and J lost 7; bases outside the gene matches: 11. This CDR3 comprises 16 residues. The CDR3 DNA sequence: TGTGCCAGCAGCGGACCGTCCGGGACAGGGGGCGTTGAGCAGTACTTC. Its translation is CASSGPSGTGGVEQYF.

J is TRBJ2-2 and V is TRBV9; 8 bases map to TRBD2. Germline V lookup: CDR1 SGDLS, CDR2 YYNGEE. The CDR3 runs to 14 residues. V lost 2 bases and J lost 6; bases outside the gene matches: 3. In DNA, the CDR3 is TGTGCCAGCAGCGTTAGCGGGACCTCCGGGGAGCTGTTTTTT. Translation: CASSVSGTSGELFF.

This chain uses TRBV21-1 with TRBJ2-7; the D segment call TRBD1 is taken from the table without a DNA check. TRBV21-1 is recorded as a pseudogene. The CDR3 loop spans 15 amino acids. The CDR3 DNA is TGTGCCAGCAGCGCACCAGGACAGGGAAAACACGAGCAGTACTTC. Its translation is CASSAPGQGKHEQYF.

This chain links TRBV7-9 with TRBJ2-1; 7 nucleotides align to TRBD2. CDR1 SEHNR and CDR2 FQNEAQ come from the germline V gene (reference sequence). After removal of 5 bases from V and 0 bases from J, the junction contained 13 bases not matched to a gene. The CDR3 is 18 residues long. The CDR3 DNA follows: TGTGCCAGCAGCCGATTAGGTAGCGGGCACAGCTCCTACAATGAGCAGTTCTTC. It is translated as CASSRLGSGHSSYNEQFF. Looking up the rest from reference TRBV7-9 and TRBJ2-1 gives the full variable domain: DTGVSQNPRHKITKRGQNVTFRCDPISEHNRLYWYRQTLGQGPEFLTYFQNEAQLEKSRLLSDRFSAERPKGSFSTLEIQRTEQGDSAMYLCASSRLGSGHSSYNEQFFGPGTRLTVL.